Sequencing of this TCR beta chain was carried out in a study of blood T cell repertoires in COVID-19. Study summary: The origin of the acute and convalescent COVID-19 samples was the United States, Italy and Spain.

The V gene's germline CDR1 is MGHRA and CDR2 YSYEKL. V lost 1 base to trimming and J lost 3 bases; unmatched junction nucleotides: 8. CDR3 length: 16 amino acids. How the authors handled the data: Amplification from reference gene primers served as the basis for estimated nucleated cell counts. Using immunoSEQ multiplex PCR, the repertoire was profiled, and TCRdb retains in-frame clones only, with some absent. The V and J calls and clone size were taken over from that table, and D and trimming were inferred from the DNA. The table records approximately 200,000 clones, 85% to 90% of them present only once.

Input material: peripheral blood. The sequence was collected from a man between 60 and 75 years old who had recovered from COVID-19. The rearrangement joins TRBV4-1 to TRBJ1-2; 7 bases map to TRBD1. CDR3 residues: CASSQGQGTADYGYTF. In DNA, the CDR3 is TGCGCCAGCAGCCAAGGACAGGGAACAGCGGACTATGGCTACACCTTC.